This T cell receptor (beta chain) was profiled in a study of cytomegalovirus exposure and HLA in healthy donors. General study findings and limits: The study designated about 180 TCR beta chains cytomegalovirus-associated. It was reportedly the case that the classifier diagnosed cytomegalovirus status with high specificity and sensitivity.

V lost 8 bases and J 4 bases, leaving 22 bases between the germline ends. CDR3 size: 15 residues. From germline, CDR1 is SQVTM and CDR2 ANQGSEA. The table came from immunoSEQ multiplex PCR; TCRdb's copy has only in-frame clones and leaves some out. The table shows 150,000 to 200,000 clones, with 85% occurring only once. About this clone itself: The antigen remains undetermined.

V gene TRBV29-1 combines with J gene TRBJ2-3; maybe TRBD1 (6 bases). This receptor was identified in a man younger than 35 in good health and CMV-seropositive. The sequenced sample consisted of PBMCs. CDR3 loop: CSSLLSGVAADTQYF. The CDR3 nucleotides read TGCAGCTCCCTGCTTTCAGGGGTGGCTGCAGATACGCAGTATTTT.